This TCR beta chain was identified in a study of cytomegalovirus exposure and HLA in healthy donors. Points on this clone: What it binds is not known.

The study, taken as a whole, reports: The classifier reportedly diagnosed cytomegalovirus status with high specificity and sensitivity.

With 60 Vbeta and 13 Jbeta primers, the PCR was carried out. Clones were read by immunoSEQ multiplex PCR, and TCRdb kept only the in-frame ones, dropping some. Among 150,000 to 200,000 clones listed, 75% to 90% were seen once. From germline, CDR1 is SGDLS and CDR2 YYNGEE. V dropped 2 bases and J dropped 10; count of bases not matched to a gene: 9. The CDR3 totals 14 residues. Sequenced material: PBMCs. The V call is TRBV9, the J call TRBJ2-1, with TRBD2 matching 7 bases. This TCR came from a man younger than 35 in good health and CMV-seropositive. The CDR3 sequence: CASSVWGGEGEQFF. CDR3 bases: TGTGCCAGCAGCGTTTGGGGGGGGGAAGGGGAGCAGTTCTTC. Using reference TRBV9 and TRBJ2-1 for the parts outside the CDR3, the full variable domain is DSGVTQTPKHLITATGQRVTLRCSPRSGDLSVYWYQQSLDQGLQFLIQYYNGEERAKGNILERFSAQQFPDLHSELNLSSLELGDSALYFCASSVWGGEGEQFFGPGTRLTVL.